These T cell receptor beta chains were read from a single sample in a study of T cell repertoires in cytomegalovirus infection. These TCRs are of unknown antigen specificity. Each CDR3 protein gets one entry after TCRdb re-called the reads with MiXCR. The sample holds approximately 590,000 distinct CDR3 sequences, 40% seen once. The sample here was cultured PBMCs, taken from culture after CMV antigen stimulation. These receptors were collected from a human donor in good health (CMV status not recorded). Some clones in this sample may be carry-over from other donors' samples. CDR3s include the opening cysteine and the closing phenylalanine or tryptophan. Each record gives: clone size, V gene, J gene, D gene, CDR3 DNA, CDR3 protein. The D gene is left open where the match is weak. Clone size is given for some rows only: seen once, a few or many times, or a class if the clone is expanded.

>few|TRBV7-9|TRBJ2-3|TRBD2
TGTGCCAGCAGCCACACTAGCGGGGGAACAGATACGCAGTATTTT
CASSHTSGGTDTQYF
>NA|TRBV5-1|TRBJ2-5|NA
TGCGCCAGCAGCTTGGTTGGGGCTGGGCAAGAGACCCAGTACTTC
CASSLVGAGQETQYF
>few|TRBV27|TRBJ1-5|NA
TGTGCCAGCACACCGGGGTCGGGCAATCAGCCCCAGCATTTT
CASTPGSGNQPQHF
>NA|TRBV15|TRBJ2-6|NA
TGTGCCACCAGCAGGTCTGGTCCTGGGGCCAACGTCCTGACTTTC
CATSRSGPGANVLTF
>NA|TRBV2|TRBJ2-3|TRBD2
TGTGCCAGCAGTACCACAATAGGACTAGGTTCAGATACGCAGTATTTT
CASSTTIGLGSDTQYF
>many|TRBV5-1|TRBJ2-5|TRBD1
TGTGCCAGCAGCTTGGACAGGGGTGGAGAGACCCAGTACTTC
CASSLDRGGETQYF
>NA|TRBV20-1|TRBJ2-1|TRBD1
TGCAGTGCCTGGACAGGGGAGGCGGGGGCCTCCTTGGAGCAGTTCTTC
CSAWTGEAGASLEQFF
>few|TRBV15|TRBJ2-1|NA
TGTGCCACCAGCGGGAACTATAACAATGAGCAGTTCTTC
CATSGNYNNEQFF
>NA|TRBV29-1|TRBJ2-7|TRBD1
TGCAGCGGGGTAGGTGGGGGACAGTACGAGCAGTACTTC
CSGVGGGQYEQYF
>NA|TRBV4-3|TRBJ1-1|NA
TGCGCCAGCAGCCACGAAACAATGGGACCAGAGGGCAGGAGCACTGAAGCTTTCTTT
CASSHETMGPEGRSTEAFF
>NA|TRBV7-6|TRBJ2-2|TRBD1
TGTGCCAGCAGCTTACGCCGGGACAGGGCGAACACCGGGGAGCTGTTTTTT
CASSLRRDRANTGELFF
>NA|TRBV5-1|TRBJ2-2|TRBD1
TGCGCCAGCAGGATCGGGACAGGGAACACCGGGGAGCTGTTTTTT
CASRIGTGNTGELFF
>few|TRBV19|TRBJ2-6|TRBD1
TGTGCCAGTACCCCCTGGACAGGGGGCATATCTGGGGCCAACGTCCTGACTTTC
CASTPWTGGISGANVLTF